This T cell receptor (beta chain) was sequenced in a study of blood T cells in healthy people across ages. The use of a sample-barcoded 5' primer and a J-beta primer mix characterized a second PCR of roughly 6 to 12 cycles. Each sample yielded at least 2.5 million CDR3-containing paired-end reads. In TCRdb, the 5' RACE reads were re-called with MiXCR into one record per CDR3 protein. Counted here are over 1,500,000 distinct CDR3 sequences, less than 50% occurring once; the ten biggest clones make up less than 2.5%. Germline V gives CDR1 SNHLY, CDR2 FYNNEI. Trimming cost V 3 bases and J 9 bases, with 20 bases left between them. CDR3 length: 15 amino acids. Every sample yielded at least 6.5 million isolated PBMCs.

The chain links TRBV2 to TRBJ2-5; the D call may be TRBD1 or TRBD2 (8 bases each). The material sequenced was blood. The receptor comes from a woman between 35 and 50 years old in good health. This chain's CDR3 is CASSDGQGPRGAQYF. The CDR3 nucleotides read TGTGCCAGCAGTGACGGACAGGGACCGCGGGGGGCCCAGTACTTC.